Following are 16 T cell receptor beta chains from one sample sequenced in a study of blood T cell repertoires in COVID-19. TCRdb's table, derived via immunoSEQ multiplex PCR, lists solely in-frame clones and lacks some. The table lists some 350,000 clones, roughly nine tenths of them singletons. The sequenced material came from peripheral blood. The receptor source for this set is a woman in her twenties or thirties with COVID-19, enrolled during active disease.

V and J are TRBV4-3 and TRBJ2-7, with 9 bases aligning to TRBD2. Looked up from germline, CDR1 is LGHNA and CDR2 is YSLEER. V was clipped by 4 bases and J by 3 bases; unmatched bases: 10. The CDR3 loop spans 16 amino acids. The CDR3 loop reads CASSRAEGTSSYEQYF. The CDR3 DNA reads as TGCGCCAGCAGCCGCGCCGAGGGGACTAGCAGCTACGAGCAGTACTTC.

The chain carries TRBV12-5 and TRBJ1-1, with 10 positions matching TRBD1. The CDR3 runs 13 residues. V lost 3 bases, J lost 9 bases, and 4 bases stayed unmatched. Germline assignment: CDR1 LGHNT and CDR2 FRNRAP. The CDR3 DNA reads TGTGCTAGTGGTTTTGGGACAGGGGAGCAAGCTTTCTTT. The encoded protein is CASGFGTGEQAFF.

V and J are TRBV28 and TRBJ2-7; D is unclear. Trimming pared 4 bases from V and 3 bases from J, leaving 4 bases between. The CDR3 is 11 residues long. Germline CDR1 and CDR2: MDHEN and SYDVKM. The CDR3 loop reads CASSSHYEQYF. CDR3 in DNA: TGTGCCAGCAGTTCCCACTACGAGCAGTACTTC.

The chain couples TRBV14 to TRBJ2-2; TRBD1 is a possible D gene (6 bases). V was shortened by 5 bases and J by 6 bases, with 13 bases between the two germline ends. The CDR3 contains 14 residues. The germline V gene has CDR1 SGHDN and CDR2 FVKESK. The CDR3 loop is CASSGTGHAGELFF. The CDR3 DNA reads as TGTGCCAGCAGCGGAACAGGGCACGCCGGGGAGCTGTTTTTT.

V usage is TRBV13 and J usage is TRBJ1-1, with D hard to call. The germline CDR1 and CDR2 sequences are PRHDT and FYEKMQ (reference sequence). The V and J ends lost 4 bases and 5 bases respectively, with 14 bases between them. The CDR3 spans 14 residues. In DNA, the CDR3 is TGTGCCAGCAGCTCCCTCACCCGGGGTACTGAAGCTTTCTTT. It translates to CASSSLTRGTEAFF.

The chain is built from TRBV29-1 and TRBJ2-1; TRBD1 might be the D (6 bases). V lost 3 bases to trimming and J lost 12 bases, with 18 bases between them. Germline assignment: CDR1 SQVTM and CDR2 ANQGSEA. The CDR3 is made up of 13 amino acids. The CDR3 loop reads CSVEARGGIGQFF. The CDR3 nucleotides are TGCAGCGTTGAGGCCAGGGGTGGGATCGGGCAGTTCTTC.

Written as DNA, the CDR3 is TGTGCCAGCAACCCCTCGGGGGGATGGACGGCAGATACGCAGTATTTT. Translated, it gives CASNPSGGWTADTQYF. V gene TRBV11-2 combines with J gene TRBJ2-3, with TRBD2 identical over 7 bases. Germline V gene lookup returns CDR1 SGHAT and CDR2 FQNNGV. The CDR3 contains 16 residues. V shed 7 bases, J shed 4 bases, and the junction held 14 bases outside the gene matches. Supplemented by reference TRBV11-2 and TRBJ2-3, the full variable domain reads EAGVAQSPRYKIIEKRQSVAFWCNPISGHATLYWYQQILGQGPKLLIQFQNNGVVDDSQLPKDRFSAERLKGVDSTLKIQPAKLEDSAVYLCASNPSGGWTADTQYFGPGTRLTVL.

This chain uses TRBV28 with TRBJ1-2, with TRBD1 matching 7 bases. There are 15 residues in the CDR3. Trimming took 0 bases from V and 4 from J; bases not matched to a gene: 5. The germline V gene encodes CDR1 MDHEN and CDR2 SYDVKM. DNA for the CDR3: TGTGCCAGCAGTTTATGGGACAGGAGTGGCTATGGCTACACCTTC. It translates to CASSLWDRSGYGYTF.

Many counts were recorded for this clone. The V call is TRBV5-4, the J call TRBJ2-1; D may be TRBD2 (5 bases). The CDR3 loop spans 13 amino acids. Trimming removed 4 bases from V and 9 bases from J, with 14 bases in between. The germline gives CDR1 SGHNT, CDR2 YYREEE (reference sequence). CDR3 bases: TGTGCCAGCAGCCCGTTGACACGGGGTGAGCAGTTCTTC. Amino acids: CASSPLTRGEQFF.

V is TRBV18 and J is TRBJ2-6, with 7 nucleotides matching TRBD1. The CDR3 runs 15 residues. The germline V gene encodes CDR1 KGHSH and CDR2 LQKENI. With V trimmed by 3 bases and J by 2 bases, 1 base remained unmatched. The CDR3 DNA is TGTGCCAGCTCACCGGGGACAGCTGGGGCCAACGTCCTGACTTTC. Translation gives CASSPGTAGANVLTF.

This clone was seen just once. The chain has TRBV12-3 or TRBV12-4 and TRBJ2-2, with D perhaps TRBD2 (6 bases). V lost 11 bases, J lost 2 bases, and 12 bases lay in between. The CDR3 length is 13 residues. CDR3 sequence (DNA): TGTGCCTCGGGAGTGGCTAACACCGGGGAGCTGTTTTTT. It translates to CASGVANTGELFF.

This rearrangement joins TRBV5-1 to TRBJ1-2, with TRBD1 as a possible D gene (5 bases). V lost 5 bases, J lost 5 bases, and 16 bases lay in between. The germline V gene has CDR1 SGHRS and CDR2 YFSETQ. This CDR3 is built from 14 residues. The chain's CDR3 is CASSYGRGIYGYTF. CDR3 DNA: TGCGCCAGCAGTTATGGGCGGGGGATTTATGGCTACACCTTC.

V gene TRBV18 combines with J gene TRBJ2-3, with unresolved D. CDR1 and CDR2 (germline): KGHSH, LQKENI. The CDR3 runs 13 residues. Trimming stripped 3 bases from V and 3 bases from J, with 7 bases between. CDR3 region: CASSPSLTDTQYF. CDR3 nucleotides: TGTGCCAGCTCACCCAGTTTAACAGATACGCAGTATTTT.

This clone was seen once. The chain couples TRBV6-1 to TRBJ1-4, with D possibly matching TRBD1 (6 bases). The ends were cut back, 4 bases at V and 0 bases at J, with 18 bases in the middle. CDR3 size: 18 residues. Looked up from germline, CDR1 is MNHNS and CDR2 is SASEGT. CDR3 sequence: CASSGPATGHTTNEKLFF. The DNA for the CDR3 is TGTGCCAGCAGTGGACCCGCGACAGGACATACAACTAATGAAAAACTGTTTTTT.

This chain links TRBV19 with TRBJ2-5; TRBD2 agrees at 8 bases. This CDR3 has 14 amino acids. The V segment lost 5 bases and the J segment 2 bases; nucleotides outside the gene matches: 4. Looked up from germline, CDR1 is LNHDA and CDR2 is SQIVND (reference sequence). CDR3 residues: CASSESGGQETQYF. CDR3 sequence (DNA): TGTGCCAGTAGTGAGAGCGGGGGACAAGAGACCCAGTACTTC. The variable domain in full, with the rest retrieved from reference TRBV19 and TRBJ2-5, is DGGITQSPKYLFRKEGQNVTLSCEQNLNHDAMYWYRQDPGQGLRLIYYSQIVNDFQKGDIAEGYSVSREKKESFPLTVTSAQKNPTAFYLCASSESGGQETQYFGPGTRLLVL.

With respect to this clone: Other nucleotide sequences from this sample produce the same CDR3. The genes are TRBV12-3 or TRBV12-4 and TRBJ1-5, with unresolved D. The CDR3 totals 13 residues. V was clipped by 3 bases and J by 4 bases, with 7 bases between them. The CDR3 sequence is CASSFSVNQPQHF. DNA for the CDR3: TGTGCCAGCAGTTTCTCAGTTAATCAGCCCCAGCATTTT.